The 28 T cell receptor beta chains below all came from one sample that was sequenced in a study of human T cells and chemical hapten exposure (dated by TCRdb to 2020 to 2023). Library preparation employed RACE. The instrument given in TCRdb is NextSeq 500. The public sequencing data were trimmed at Q25 with fastp and processed into clonotypes with MiXCR by TCRdb, which kept only in-frame beta chains. Every entry covers one CDR3 protein and lists the most common genes and DNA from its rows. The sample records about 98,000 distinct CDR3 sequences, about a tenth of which are singletons. The ten largest clones represent approximately 3.1% of the sample. Sample time point, as interpreted from the label and publication: pre-sensitization, week 0. The label giving this sample's treatment or condition can be read as: therapeutic diphenylcyclopropenone sensitization with weekly scalp DPC. The material sequenced was whole blood, taken in connection with sensitization to the hapten diphenylcyclopropenone (DPC). Source of these receptors: a woman aged 60-70 years with alopecia areata. Some clones in this sample may be carry-over from other donors' samples.

CDR3 loop: CASSYGAGDLQETQYF. CDR3 nucleotides: TGTGCCAGCAGTTATGGAGCGGGGGACCTCCAAGAGACCCAGTACTTC. The chain carries TRBV6-6 and TRBJ2-5; 8 bases are a match to TRBD2. Per the germline V gene, CDR1 is MNHNY and CDR2 is SVGAGI (reference sequence). This CDR3 has 16 residues. V shed 3 bases, J shed 1 base, and the junction held 7 bases outside the gene matches.

This clonotype was counted a few times. This chain connects TRBV6-6 to TRBJ2-1; 11 bases align to TRBD2. V lost 7 bases and J lost 9; bases outside the gene matches: 8. This CDR3 region has 14 residues. Per the germline V gene, CDR1 is MNHNY and CDR2 is SVGAGI (reference sequence). In DNA, the CDR3 is TGTGCCAGCATAGAATCTGGGACTAGCGGTGAGCAGTTCTTC. This translates into CASIESGTSGEQFF.

The V and J genes are TRBV9 and TRBJ2-3; D perhaps matches TRBD1 (5 bases). Germline-derived CDR1 and CDR2 are SGDLS and YYNGEE. The CDR3 has 16 amino acids. Trimming stripped 4 bases from V and 0 bases from J, with 15 bases between. DNA of the CDR3: TGTGCCAGCAGCCCAAGGACAAGCCCAAGCACAGATACGCAGTATTTT. Translated, it gives CASSPRTSPSTDTQYF.

This chain joins TRBV4-1 and TRBJ1-1; no firm D call. Germline V gene sequence: CDR1 MGHRA, CDR2 YSYEKL. Trimming took off 5 bases at V and 7 bases at J, with 8 bases between the two ends. The CDR3 runs to 11 residues. DNA for the CDR3: TGCGCCAGCAGCGGGGTTGGTGAAGCTTTCTTT. Translation: CASSGVGEAFF.

This clonotype was seen ten or more times. V is TRBV30 and J is TRBJ1-4, with a tentative D call TRBD1 (5 bases). The CDR3 has 13 residues. V gave up 3 bases and J gave up 8 bases, with 13 bases separating them. CDR1 GTSNPN and CDR2 SVGIG come from the germline V gene (reference sequence). The CDR3 here is CAWRGGDGEKLFF. The CDR3 DNA follows: TGTGCCTGGAGAGGAGGGGACGGGGAAAAACTGTTTTTT.

The chain has TRBV13 and TRBJ1-6, with 8 bases that match TRBD1. This CDR3 spans 15 amino acids. Germline V gene sequence: CDR1 PRHDT, CDR2 FYEKMQ (reference sequence). J lost 7 bases, V lost 3 bases, and 5 bases had no gene match. CDR3 in DNA: TGTGCCAGCAGCTTCCAGGGGGCCCAGAATTCACCCCTCCACTTT. It translates to CASSFQGAQNSPLHF.

This clonotype was observed at least ten times. The chain uses TRBV5-5 and TRBJ1-2; perhaps TRBD1 as D (5 bases). This CDR3 has 13 amino acids. Trimming took 4 bases from V and 5 from J, leaving 12 bases between them. Germline loops: CDR1 SGHKS, CDR2 YYEKEE (reference sequence). In DNA form, the CDR3 reads TGTGCCAGCAGCCGACAGAGTAGATATGGCTACACCTTC. Encoded protein: CASSRQSRYGYTF.

In its sample, this clonotype was seen many times. CDR3 sequence: CASSSDRERPLHF. The DNA of the CDR3 is TGTGCCAGCAGCTCGGACAGGGAGAGACCCCTCCACTTT. This rearrangement joins TRBV11-2 to TRBJ1-6; 8 bases fit TRBD1. Germline values: CDR1 SGHAT, CDR2 FQNNGV. The trim removed 4 bases at V and 12 bases at J, leaving 5 bases unmatched. This CDR3 comprises 13 residues.

This chain uses TRBV12-5 with TRBJ1-1, with 11 bases fitting TRBD1. Germline V lookup: CDR1 LGHNT, CDR2 FRNRAP. This CDR3 spans 12 amino acids. CDR3 nucleotides: TGTGCAACGGGACAGGGGGTTACTGAAGCTTTCTTT. Amino acids: CATGQGVTEAFF.

This chain uses TRBV27 with TRBJ2-2, with D perhaps being TRBD1 or TRBD2 (5 bases each). Trimming cost V 5 bases and J 6 bases, with 10 bases left between them. The CDR3 extends over 13 amino acids. Looked up from germline, CDR1 is MNHEY and CDR2 is SMNVEV (reference sequence). CDR3 nucleotide sequence: TGTGCCAGCAGTACAGTGGGGGCCGGGGAGCTGTTTTTT. This translates into CASSTVGAGELFF.

This clonotype has at least ten counts. V is TRBV6-6 and J is TRBJ1-2; TRBD1 matches 11 bases. V lost 6 bases to trimming and J lost 4 bases; unmatched junction nucleotides: 4. The germline V gene encodes CDR1 MNHNY and CDR2 SVGAGI (reference sequence). This CDR3 spans 14 amino acids. The DNA of the CDR3 is TGTGCCAGCAGGAAAGGACAGGGGGCCTATGGCTACACCTTC. Amino acid sequence: CASRKGQGAYGYTF.

This clonotype was found many times. The chain links TRBV27 to TRBJ2-7; TRBD1 or TRBD2 may be the D gene (6 bases each). V lost 5 bases to trimming and J lost 1 base, with 12 bases between them. CDR1 MNHEY and CDR2 SMNVEV come from the germline V gene (reference sequence). The CDR3 sequence is 14 residues long. Written as DNA, the CDR3 is TGTGCCAGCAGTCGTCTAGGGGGGTCCTACGAGCAGTACTTC. Encoded protein: CASSRLGGSYEQYF.

This clonotype was seen a few times. The chain has TRBV28 and TRBJ2-1, with 9 bases fitting TRBD1. The CDR3 covers 12 residues. CDR1 and CDR2 from the germline V gene are MDHEN and SYDVKM. After removal of 8 bases from V and 15 bases from J, the junction contained 11 bases not matched to a gene. The CDR3 coding sequence is TGTGCCAGCGGGAAAACAGGGGGCCTTGGGTTCTTC. Amino acid sequence: CASGKTGGLGFF.

This clonotype was found many times. The rearrangement uses TRBV19 and TRBJ1-2, with D possibly being TRBD1 (5 bases). The CDR3 is 16 residues long. Trimming cost V 3 bases and J 3 bases, with 17 bases left between them. Germline lookup yields CDR1 LNHDA and CDR2 SQIVND (reference sequence). The CDR3 spells CASSMGGRHWYYGYTF. In DNA form, the CDR3 reads TGTGCCAGTAGTATGGGGGGACGCCACTGGTACTATGGCTACACCTTC.

V usage is TRBV7-2 and J usage is TRBJ2-1; possible D gene TRBD2, 5 bases. Per germline, CDR1 SGHTA and CDR2 FQGNSA. V lost 6 bases, J lost 9 bases, and 12 bases lay in between. The CDR3 runs to 12 residues. CDR3 coding DNA: TGTGCCAGCAGGGCAGAGGGTAGTGAGCAGTTCTTC. Translated, it gives CASRAEGSEQFF.

This clonotype has at least ten counts. The gene calls are TRBV19 and TRBJ1-2, with 8 nucleotides matching TRBD1. V lost 3 bases and J lost 8; bases outside the gene matches: 14. This CDR3 comprises 16 residues. Germline CDR1 reads LNHDA; CDR2 reads SQIVND (reference sequence). For the CDR3, the DNA is TGTGCCAGTAGTATGCTACAGGGGGAAGGCTCGAGGGGCTACACCTTC. Its protein is CASSMLQGEGSRGYTF.

The DNA for the CDR3 is TGTGCCAGCAGCTTAGCTGGCTATCAGCCCCAGCATTTT. It encodes CASSLAGYQPQHF. This chain joins TRBV7-2 and TRBJ1-5; D is ambiguous. V gave up 0 bases and J gave up 5 bases, with 5 bases separating them. The CDR3 extends over 13 amino acids. Germline CDR1 and CDR2: SGHTA and FQGNSA.

This clonotype was observed a handful of times. V usage is TRBV24-1 and J usage is TRBJ2-3; no firm D call. The CDR3 length is 14 residues. CDR1 and CDR2 (germline): KGHDR, SFDVKD. Trimming left V 5 bases short and J 4 bases short, with 12 bases between. This CDR3 reads CATSGLPGADTQYF. The CDR3 DNA reads TGTGCCACCAGTGGACTCCCTGGGGCAGATACGCAGTATTTT.

The chain uses TRBV27 and TRBJ2-7, with a tentative D call TRBD1 (5 bases). CDR1 and CDR2 (germline): MNHEY, SMNVEV (reference sequence). This CDR3 contains 14 residues. V lost 2 bases and J lost 2, with 10 bases in between. Here the CDR3 DNA reads TGTGCCAGCAGTTTAATGTCAGGGCCCTACGAGCAGTACTTC. It is translated as CASSLMSGPYEQYF.

V is TRBV20-1 and J is TRBJ2-5; perhaps TRBD2 as D (7 bases). Per the germline V gene, CDR1 is DFQATT and CDR2 is SNEGSKA (reference sequence). The CDR3 contains 13 residues. V shed 5 bases and J shed 1 base, with 11 bases lying between them. In DNA form, the CDR3 reads TGCAGTGCTGCTCGGGGGGCCCAAGAGACCCAGTACTTC. It encodes CSAARGAQETQYF.

This clonotype turned up a few times. Germline and junction disagree at one end, which may indicate a read error. This chain uses TRBV7-7 with TRBJ2-2; D remains ambiguous. The germline V gene encodes CDR1 SSHAT and CDR2 FNYEAQ (reference sequence). The CDR3 is 14 amino acids. This chain's CDR3 is CASSLLDRTGELFF. In nucleotides, the CDR3 is TGTGCTAGCAGCTTACTCGACCGCACCGGGGAGCTGTTTTTT.

This clonotype was observed a few times. This chain joins TRBV7-2 and TRBJ2-1; 10 bases are a match to TRBD2. Germline-derived CDR1 and CDR2 are SGHTA and FQGNSA. After removal of 1 base from V and 9 bases from J, the junction contained 6 bases not matched to a gene. The CDR3 totals 15 residues. The CDR3 bases are TGTGCCAGCAGCTTAGGAGCGGGGGGGCCGGGTGAGCAGTTCTTC. This translates into CASSLGAGGPGEQFF.

This CDR3 reads CASSLDSVSYEQYF. In DNA, the CDR3 is TGTGCCAGCAGCTTAGACTCAGTCTCCTACGAGCAGTACTTC. The chain couples TRBV7-9 to TRBJ2-7, with unresolved D. Trimming removed 1 base at V and 0 bases at J, with 7 bases between. Germline V CDR1 and CDR2: SEHNR, FQNEAQ (reference sequence). This CDR3 contains 14 residues.

The rearrangement uses TRBV20-1 and TRBJ2-1, with 10 positions matching TRBD1. The germline CDR1 and CDR2 sequences are DFQATT and SNEGSKA (reference sequence). With 3 bases clipped from V and 2 bases from J, the junction kept 4 bases outside the gene matches. The CDR3 has 15 amino acids. The CDR3 coding sequence is TGCAGTGCTAGTATCGGACAGGGGGCCTACAATGAGCAGTTCTTC. Amino acid sequence: CSASIGQGAYNEQFF.

This clonotype was detected ten times or more. The gene calls are TRBV7-2 and TRBJ1-5, with no clear D. Germline CDR1 and CDR2: SGHTA and FQGNSA. V was trimmed by 3 bases and J by 7 bases, leaving 16 bases between them. The CDR3 spans 15 residues. The CDR3 loop reads CASSLVGVAGQPQHF. CDR3 sequence (DNA): TGTGCCAGCAGCTTGGTCGGTGTGGCCGGACAGCCCCAGCATTTT.

The chain carries TRBV6-5 and TRBJ1-5, with D possibly being TRBD1 (5 bases). From germline, CDR1 is MNHEY and CDR2 SVGAGI. This CDR3 spans 14 amino acids. V was clipped by 0 bases and J by 6 bases, with 9 bases between them. The CDR3 DNA reads as TGTGCCAGCAGTTACTCGCAGGGAGGTCAGCCCCAGCATTTT. It is translated as CASSYSQGGQPQHF.

On this clonotype: One end of the junction varies from germline; a read error may be responsible. CDR3 sequence (DNA): TGTGTCAGCAGCTTAGGCCAGGGAGGACAGCCCCAGCATTTT. Translation: CVSSLGQGGQPQHF. V and J are TRBV7-9 and TRBJ1-5, with a tentative D call TRBD1 (5 bases). The CDR3 runs to 14 residues. Germline CDR1 reads SEHNR; CDR2 reads FQNEAQ (reference sequence).

This clonotype was seen more than once but under ten times. This sequence joins TRBV12-3 or TRBV12-4 and TRBJ2-1; D is unresolved. This CDR3 spans 13 amino acids. The V and J ends lost 2 bases and 6 bases respectively, with 8 bases between them. For the CDR3, the DNA is TGTGCCAGCAGTTTATCTGGCAGCAATGAGCAGTTCTTC. Its protein is CASSLSGSNEQFF.